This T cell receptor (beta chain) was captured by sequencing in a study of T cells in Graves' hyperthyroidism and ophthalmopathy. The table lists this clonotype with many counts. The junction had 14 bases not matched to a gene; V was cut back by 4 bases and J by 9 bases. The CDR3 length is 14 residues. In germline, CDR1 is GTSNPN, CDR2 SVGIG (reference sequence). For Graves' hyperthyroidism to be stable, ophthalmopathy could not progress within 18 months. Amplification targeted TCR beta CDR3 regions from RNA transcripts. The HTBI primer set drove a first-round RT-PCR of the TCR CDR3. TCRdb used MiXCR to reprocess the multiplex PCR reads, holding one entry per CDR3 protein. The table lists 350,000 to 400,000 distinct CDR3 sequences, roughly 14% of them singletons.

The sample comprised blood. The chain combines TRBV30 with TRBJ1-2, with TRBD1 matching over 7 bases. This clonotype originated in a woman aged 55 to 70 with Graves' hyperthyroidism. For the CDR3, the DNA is TGTGCCTGGACCCGGGACAGTCAACATTTAAGCTACACCTTC. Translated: CAWTRDSQHLSYTF.